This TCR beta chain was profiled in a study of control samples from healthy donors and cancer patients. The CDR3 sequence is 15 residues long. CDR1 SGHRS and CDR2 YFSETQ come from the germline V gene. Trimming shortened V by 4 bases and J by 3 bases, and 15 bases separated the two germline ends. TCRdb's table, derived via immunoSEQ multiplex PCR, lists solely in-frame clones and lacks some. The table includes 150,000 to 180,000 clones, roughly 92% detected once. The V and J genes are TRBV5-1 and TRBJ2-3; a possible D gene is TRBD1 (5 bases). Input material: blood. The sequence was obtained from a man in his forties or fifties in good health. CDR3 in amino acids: CASSPQEAKTDTQYF. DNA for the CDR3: TGCGCCAGCAGCCCACAGGAAGCGAAAACAGATACGCAGTATTTT.